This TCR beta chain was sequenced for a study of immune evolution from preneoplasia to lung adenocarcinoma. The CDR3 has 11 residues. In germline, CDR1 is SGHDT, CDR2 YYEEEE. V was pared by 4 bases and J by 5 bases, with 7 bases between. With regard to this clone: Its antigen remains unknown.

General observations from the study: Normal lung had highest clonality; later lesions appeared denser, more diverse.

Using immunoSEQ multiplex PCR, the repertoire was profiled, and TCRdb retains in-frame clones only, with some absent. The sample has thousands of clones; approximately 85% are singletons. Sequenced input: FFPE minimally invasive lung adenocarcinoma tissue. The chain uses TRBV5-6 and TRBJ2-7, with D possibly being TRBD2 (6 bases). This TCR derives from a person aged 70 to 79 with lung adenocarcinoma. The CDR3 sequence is CASSRGNEQYF. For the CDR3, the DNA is TGTGCCAGCAGCCGGGGGAACGAGCAGTACTTC.